This T cell receptor (beta chain) was obtained from a study of cytomegalovirus exposure and HLA in healthy donors. On the study more broadly: In a later analysis, the roughly 120 validation repertoires were reported to have used the same platform as the roughly 730 first-cohort repertoires.

Assay used: immunoSEQ multiplex PCR; TCRdb lists only in-frame clones, some missing. The table records some 180,000 clones, 86% of them present only once. Findings and caveats of the study: Cytomegalovirus status was reportedly diagnosed by the classifier with high specificity and sensitivity. Among TCR sequences, most were rare, though some public TCRs appeared in many donors. Among TCR beta chains, those listed as cytomegalovirus-associated numbered roughly 150.

Turning to this clone: Antigen specificity is unknown.

V was clipped by 3 bases and J by 5 bases, with 16 bases between them. Germline V gene data show CDR1 as MGHDK and CDR2 as SYGVNS. The CDR3 is 15 residues long. This clonotype was sampled from a man younger than 40 in good health and CMV-seropositive. What was sequenced was PBMCs. This chain uses TRBV25-1 with TRBJ2-5, with D maybe TRBD2 (5 bases). CDR3 nucleotides: TGTGCCAGCAGTGAGGCCCTCGGGGTTCGGGAGACCCAGTACTTC. It specifies CASSEALGVRETQYF. Full variable domain (outside the CDR3, taken from reference TRBV25-1 and TRBJ2-5): EADIYQTPRYLVIGTGKKITLECSQTMGHDKMYWYQQDPGMELHLIHYSYGVNSTEKGDLSSESTVSRIRTEHFPLTLESARPSHTSQYLCASSEALGVRETQYFGPGTRLLVL.